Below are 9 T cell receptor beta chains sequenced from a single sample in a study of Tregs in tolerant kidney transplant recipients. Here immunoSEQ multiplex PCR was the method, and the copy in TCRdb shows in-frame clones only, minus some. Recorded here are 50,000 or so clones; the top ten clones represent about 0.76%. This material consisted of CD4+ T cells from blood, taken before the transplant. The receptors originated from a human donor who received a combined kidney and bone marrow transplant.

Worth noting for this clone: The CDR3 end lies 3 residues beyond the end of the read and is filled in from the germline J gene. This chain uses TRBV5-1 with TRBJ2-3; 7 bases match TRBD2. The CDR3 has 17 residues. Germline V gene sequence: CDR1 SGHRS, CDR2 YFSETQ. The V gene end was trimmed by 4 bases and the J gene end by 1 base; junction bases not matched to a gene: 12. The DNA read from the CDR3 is TGCGCCAGCAGCCCGACCGGGGGAGGGATAGGCACAGATACG. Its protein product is CASSPTGGGIGTDT. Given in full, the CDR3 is CASSPTGGGIGTDTQYF.

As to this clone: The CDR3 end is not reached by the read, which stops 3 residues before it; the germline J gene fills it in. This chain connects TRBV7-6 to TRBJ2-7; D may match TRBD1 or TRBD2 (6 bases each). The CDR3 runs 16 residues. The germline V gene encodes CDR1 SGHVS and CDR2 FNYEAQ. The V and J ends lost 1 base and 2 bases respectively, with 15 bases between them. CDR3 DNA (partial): TGTGCCAGCAGCTTAGAGGAGGGGGTTGCCCCCTACGAG. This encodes CASSLEEGVAPYE. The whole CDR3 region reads CASSLEEGVAPYEQYF. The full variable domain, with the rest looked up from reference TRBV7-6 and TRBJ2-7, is GAGVSQSPRYKVTKRGQDVALRCDPISGHVSLYWYRQALGQGPEFLTYFNYEAQQDKSGLPNDRFSAERPEGSISTLTIQRTEQRDSAMYRCASSLEEGVAPYEQYFGPGTRLTVT.

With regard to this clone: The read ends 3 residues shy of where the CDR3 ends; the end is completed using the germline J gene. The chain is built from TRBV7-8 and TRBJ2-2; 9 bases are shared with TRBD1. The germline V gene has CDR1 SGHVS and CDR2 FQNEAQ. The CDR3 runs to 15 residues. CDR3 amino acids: CASSRRTGEYEKLFF. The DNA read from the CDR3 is TGTGCCAGCAGCCGACGGACAGGGGAATATGAAAAG. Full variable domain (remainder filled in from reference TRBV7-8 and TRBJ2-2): GAGVSQSPRYKVAKRGQDVALRCDPISGHVSLFWYQQALGQGPEFLTYFQNEAQLDKSGLPSDRFFAERPEGSVSTLKIQRTQQEDSAVYLCASSRRTGEYEKLFFGEGSRLTVL.

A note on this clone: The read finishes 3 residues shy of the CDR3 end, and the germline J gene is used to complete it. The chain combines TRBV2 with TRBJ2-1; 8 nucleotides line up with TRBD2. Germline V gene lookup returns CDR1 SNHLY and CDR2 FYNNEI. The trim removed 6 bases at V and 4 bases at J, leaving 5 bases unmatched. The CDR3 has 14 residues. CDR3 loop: CASRGLVLYNEQFF. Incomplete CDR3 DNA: TGTGCCAGCAGGGGACTAGTACTTTACAATGAG.

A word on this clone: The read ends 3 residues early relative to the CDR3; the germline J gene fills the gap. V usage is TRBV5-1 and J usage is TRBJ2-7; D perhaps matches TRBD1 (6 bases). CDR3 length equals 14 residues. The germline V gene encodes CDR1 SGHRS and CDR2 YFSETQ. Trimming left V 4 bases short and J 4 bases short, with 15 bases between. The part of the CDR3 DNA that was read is TGCGCCAGCAGCCCCGGAAAGGGGGTATACGAG. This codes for CASSPGKGVYE. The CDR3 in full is CASSPGKGVYEQYF.

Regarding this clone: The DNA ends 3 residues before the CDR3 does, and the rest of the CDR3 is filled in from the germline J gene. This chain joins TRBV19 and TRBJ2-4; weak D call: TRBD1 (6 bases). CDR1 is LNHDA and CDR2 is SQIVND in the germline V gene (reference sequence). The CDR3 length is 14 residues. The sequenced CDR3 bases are TGTGCCAGTAGTATAGATCCAGGGGCCGCGATT. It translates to CASSIDPGAAI. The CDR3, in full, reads CASSIDPGAAIQYF.

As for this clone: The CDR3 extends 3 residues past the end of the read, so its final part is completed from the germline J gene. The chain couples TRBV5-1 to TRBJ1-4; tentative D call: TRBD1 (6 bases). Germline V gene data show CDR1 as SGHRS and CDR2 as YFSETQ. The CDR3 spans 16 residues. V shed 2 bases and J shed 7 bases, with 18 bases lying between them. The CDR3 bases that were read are TGCGCCAGCAGCTTTGGGGCCCCAGGGGAGAGTGAAAAA. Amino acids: CASSFGAPGESEK. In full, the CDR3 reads CASSFGAPGESEKLFF.

CDR3 loop: CAWTRREWNEQFF. CDR3 bases read: TGTGCCTGGACGCGGCGGGAGTGGAATGAG. The chain links TRBV30 to TRBJ2-1, with TRBD2 matching 7 bases. The CDR3 end is not reached by the read, which stops 3 residues before it; the germline J gene fills it in. The length of the CDR3 is 13 residues. The junction had 7 bases not matched to a gene; V was cut back by 4 bases and J by 7 bases. From germline, CDR1 is GTSNPN and CDR2 SVGIG (reference sequence).

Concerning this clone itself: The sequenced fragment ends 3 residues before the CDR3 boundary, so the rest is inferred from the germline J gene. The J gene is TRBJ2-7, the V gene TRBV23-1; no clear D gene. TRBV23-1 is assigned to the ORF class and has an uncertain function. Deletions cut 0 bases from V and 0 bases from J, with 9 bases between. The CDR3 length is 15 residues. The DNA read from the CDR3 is TGCGCCAGCAGTCAATCAAGGGTTAGCTCCTACGAG. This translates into CASSQSRVSSYE. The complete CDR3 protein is CASSQSRVSSYEQYF.